This T cell receptor beta chain was documented in a study of patients and donors after allogeneic stem cell transplantation. This CDR3 contains 16 residues. Germline lookup yields CDR1 LGHNA and CDR2 YNFKEQ. Between the trimmed V and J ends, which lost 3 bases and 2 bases, there was a span of 14 bases. One entry per CDR3 protein results from TCRdb running MiXCR on the RT-PCR reads. The sample has around 200,000 distinct CDR3 sequences; roughly two fifths are singletons. This TCR came from a human donor who was either an allogeneic HSCT recipient or a stem cell or donor lymphocyte infusion donor (not recorded which). It is not recorded whose cells these are; they may come from a transplant donor. The chain links TRBV4-2 to TRBJ1-3; D unclear. The sequencing sample was made of blood, either unsorted or a sorted T cell fraction (not recorded which). The DNA of the CDR3 is TGTGCCAGCAGCCAGGGCTTTGGTGGAACTGGAAACACCATATATTTT. Translating gives CASSQGFGGTGNTIYF.